What follows are 21 T cell receptor beta chains derived from one specimen sequenced in a study of T cells in Graves' hyperthyroidism and ophthalmopathy. RNA transcripts provided the source from which TCR beta CDR3 regions were amplified. Using the HTBI primer set, a first-round RT-PCR was run on the TCR CDR3. TCRdb passed the multiplex PCR reads through MiXCR, listing each CDR3 protein once. The profile shows hundreds of thousands of distinct CDR3 sequences, approximately 23% of them singletons. The sequenced material came from blood. The receptors were gathered from a woman aged 70-85 years with Graves' ophthalmopathy.

This clonotype came up a few times. The V gene is TRBV2, the J gene TRBJ2-5, with a weak D call TRBD2 (5 bases). V was cut by 4 bases and J by 4 bases, with 13 bases left in between. This CDR3 has 14 residues. Per germline, CDR1 SNHLY and CDR2 FYNNEI. DNA of the CDR3: TGTGCCAGCAGTGTAGGCCCCCGGGGAGAGACCCAGTACTTC. Translating gives CASSVGPRGETQYF.

This clonotype was detected only a few times. The chain couples TRBV7-3 to TRBJ2-1; 9 bases match TRBD2. The CDR3 has 17 residues. V gave up 5 bases and J gave up 7 bases; unmatched junction bases: 15. CDR1 and CDR2 from the germline V gene are SGHTA and FQGTGA. The CDR3 loop is CASSLNGGGSGRNEQFF. The CDR3 DNA reads TGTGCCAGCAGCCTCAACGGGGGCGGGAGCGGGAGGAATGAGCAGTTCTTC. The whole variable domain, remainder taken from reference TRBV7-3 and TRBJ2-1, is GAGVSQTPSNKVTEKGKYVELRCDPISGHTALYWYRQSLGQGPEFLIYFQGTGAADDSGLPNDRFFAVRPEGSVSTLKIQRTERGDSAVYLCASSLNGGGSGRNEQFFGPGTRLTVL.

This clonotype was seen only a few times. The chain combines TRBV2 with TRBJ2-3; 7 nucleotides line up with TRBD1. Trimming cost V 7 bases and J 4 bases; bases outside gene matches: 20. Germline V gene sequence: CDR1 SNHLY, CDR2 FYNNEI. The CDR3 extends over 18 amino acids. CDR3 sequence reads: CASKRQGIDPADSDTQYF. The CDR3 DNA reads TGTGCCAGCAAGAGACAGGGAATAGACCCAGCGGACTCAGATACGCAGTATTTT.

The chain couples TRBV5-6 to TRBJ2-7, with TRBD2 matching 9 bases. The V segment lost 0 bases and the J segment 3 bases; nucleotides outside the gene matches: 7. Germline assignment: CDR1 SGHDT and CDR2 YYEEEE. The CDR3 is made up of 16 amino acids. The CDR3 DNA follows: TGTGCCAGCAGCTTGGCGGTTAGCGGGAGTTTCTACGAGCAGTACTTC. It encodes CASSLAVSGSFYEQYF.

This clonotype was observed many times. The CDR3 DNA is TGTGCCAGCCAGGGACTATTGGGTGAGCAGTTCTTC. Translated: CASQGLLGEQFF. The chain joins TRBV2 to TRBJ2-1; 7 bases agree with TRBD2. This CDR3 has 12 residues. In germline, CDR1 is SNHLY, CDR2 FYNNEI. Trimming at V came to 8 bases and at J to 9 bases, leaving 7 bases not matched to a gene.

V usage is TRBV19 and J usage is TRBJ2-7; D tentatively reads TRBD1 or TRBD2 (6 bases each). CDR1 and CDR2 (germline): LNHDA, SQIVND (reference sequence). The CDR3 totals 15 residues. The V and J ends lost 4 bases and 0 bases respectively, with 13 bases between them. In nucleotides, the CDR3 is TGTGCCAGTAGTAATCTTAAGGGGGGCTCCTACGAGCAGTACTTC. Protein: CASSNLKGGSYEQYF.

This chain connects TRBV13 to TRBJ1-1; 12 nucleotides agree with TRBD1. CDR1 and CDR2 (germline): PRHDT, FYEKMQ (reference sequence). CDR3 length: 16 amino acids. J gave up 10 bases and V 0 bases, and 9 bases lay outside the gene matches. The CDR3 DNA sequence: TGTGCCAGCAGCTTAGGACCGGGACAGGGGGCGTATGGAGCTTTCTTT. Translation gives CASSLGPGQGAYGAFF.

The chain uses TRBV2 and TRBJ2-1; maybe TRBD2 (6 bases). The V and J ends lost 6 bases and 5 bases respectively, with 17 bases between them. The germline V gene encodes CDR1 SNHLY and CDR2 FYNNEI. This CDR3 region has 15 residues. The CDR3 DNA sequence: TGTGCCAGCAGCAGATTAGCGGCGTCCCACAATGAGCAGTTCTTC. Protein sequence: CASSRLAASHNEQFF.

This clonotype has just a few counts. The chain carries TRBV27 and TRBJ1-2, with D possibly being TRBD1 (5 bases). Germline lookup yields CDR1 MNHEY and CDR2 SMNVEV (reference sequence). The CDR3 runs 14 residues. V lost 2 bases to trimming and J lost 10 bases, with 17 bases between them. The CDR3 sequence is CASSLAPGTFFYTF. The DNA for the CDR3 is TGTGCCAGCAGTTTAGCCCCAGGGACCTTTTTCTACACCTTC.

This clonotype was found many times. This rearrangement joins TRBV7-9 to TRBJ1-1, with a possible D match to TRBD1 (6 bases). The germline V gene has CDR1 SEHNR and CDR2 FQNEAQ (reference sequence). The germline V and J ends were trimmed by 5 bases and 2 bases, with 12 bases remaining between them. The CDR3 is 14 residues long. DNA for the CDR3: TGTGCCAGCAGCCCGGGACACGCTAACACTGAAGCTTTCTTT. Residues: CASSPGHANTEAFF.

The chain employs TRBV19 and TRBJ1-3; D remains ambiguous. V lost 1 base and J lost 4, with 8 bases in between. CDR1 is LNHDA, CDR2 SQIVND, per germline (reference sequence). The CDR3 sequence is 14 residues long. DNA for the CDR3: TGTGCCAGTAGTATAGCAGGAGGAGGAAACACCATATATTTT. It is translated as CASSIAGGGNTIYF.

As to this clonotype: The junction shows a germline mismatch at one end, possibly a read error. The CDR3 coding sequence is TGTGCCAGCAGCACCCCCGGGGGAGTGGGGTTGGCAGATATGCAGTATTTT. Protein sequence: CASSTPGGVGLADMQYF. J is TRBJ2-3 and V is TRBV28; a weak D match, TRBD2 (6 bases). The CDR3 sequence is 17 residues long. Looked up from germline, CDR1 is MDHEN and CDR2 is SYDVKM.

The genes are TRBV6-1 and TRBJ2-7; TRBD1 is a possible D gene (5 bases). V lost 2 bases and J 6 bases, leaving 14 bases between the germline ends. The CDR3 loop spans 14 amino acids. CDR1 MNHNS and CDR2 SASEGT come from the germline V gene. DNA for the CDR3: TGTGCCAGCAGTGAATCAGGGCGTCCACGCGAGCAGTACTTC. This translates into CASSESGRPREQYF.

This clonotype was detected only a few times. J is TRBJ2-4 and V is TRBV12-3 or TRBV12-4; 9 bases are a match to TRBD2. V trimming: 6 bases; J trimming: 9 bases; junction bases outside the gene matches: 9. The CDR3 loop spans 14 amino acids. CDR3 sequence: CASRSSGDRGIQYF. CDR3 bases: TGTGCCAGCAGGTCTAGCGGGGACCGAGGCATTCAGTACTTC.

The genes are TRBV6-1 and TRBJ2-1; 7 bases map to TRBD1. V lost 4 bases to trimming and J lost 5 bases; unmatched junction nucleotides: 5. This CDR3 spans 14 amino acids. Germline V CDR1 and CDR2: MNHNS, SASEGT. The CDR3 sequence is CASSGTGPDNEQFF. The DNA for the CDR3 is TGTGCCAGCAGTGGGACAGGTCCGGACAATGAGCAGTTCTTC.

This clonotype was picked up many times. The chain links TRBV28 to TRBJ1-6; D perhaps matches TRBD1 (5 bases). The CDR3 is 14 residues long. V was clipped by 6 bases and J by 7 bases, with 13 bases between them. Germline loops: CDR1 MDHEN, CDR2 SYDVKM. CDR3 DNA: TGTGCCAGCAGAGGGACCTACCCCAATTCACCCCTCCACTTT. Its translation is CASRGTYPNSPLHF.

The genes are TRBV3-1 and TRBJ2-1; D is unresolved. CDR1 is LGHDT, CDR2 YNNKEL, per germline (reference sequence). Trimming shortened V by 5 bases and J by 10 bases, and 15 bases separated the two germline ends. The CDR3 is made up of 13 amino acids. The CDR3 coding sequence is TGTGCCAGCAGCACCACCCCTCTAACAGAGCAGTTCTTC. This codes for CASSTTPLTEQFF.

This clonotype was found a few times. The chain employs TRBV5-6 and TRBJ2-1, with D perhaps matching TRBD1 (6 bases). The CDR3 runs to 18 residues. CDR1 SGHDT and CDR2 YYEEEE come from the germline V gene. Trimming removed 0 bases at V and 5 bases at J, with 21 bases between. The CDR3 coding sequence is TGTGCCAGCAGCTTGGGAGGGTTACCTCTCTCAGGGGACAATGAGCAGTTCTTC. Residues: CASSLGGLPLSGDNEQFF.

This clonotype was observed a few times. The chain recombines TRBV9 with TRBJ2-7; D may be TRBD1 or TRBD2 (6 bases each). Trimming pared 0 bases from V and 4 bases from J, leaving 14 bases between. The germline CDR1 and CDR2 sequences are SGDLS and YYNGEE. This CDR3 is built from 15 residues. CDR3 coding DNA: TGTGCCAGCAGCGTAGATCCGGGGGCAATATACGAGCAGTACTTC. Residues: CASSVDPGAIYEQYF.

V usage is TRBV29-1 and J usage is TRBJ2-1, with TRBD2 as a possible D gene (7 bases). This CDR3 contains 16 residues. Trimming shortened V by 3 bases and J by 2 bases, and 17 bases separated the two germline ends. Germline CDR1 SQVTM, CDR2 ANQGSEA. This CDR3 reads CSVDTGGGRPYNEQFF. The CDR3 bases are TGCAGCGTTGATACGGGGGGCGGAAGGCCCTACAATGAGCAGTTCTTC.

The chain links TRBV6-2 or TRBV6-3 to TRBJ2-2, with D perhaps matching TRBD1 or TRBD2 (5 bases each). The V gene lost 2 bases and the J gene lost 5 bases, with 12 bases spanning the gap. This CDR3 region has 15 residues. Looked up from germline, CDR1 is MNHEY and CDR2 is SVGEGT. The CDR3 region has the DNA TGTGCCAGCAGTTACCATGGGGGAAGTACCGGGGAGCTGTTTTTT. It codes for CASSYHGGSTGELFF.